This T cell receptor beta chain was found in a study of T cells after yellow fever vaccination (dated by TCRdb to between 2017 and 2020). Context from the whole study: The SMART-Seq v4 Ultra Low Input RNA kit was used to prepare libraries from fractions with low cell numbers. To track T-cell clones before and after primary and booster YFV17D yellow fever vaccination, bulk TCR alpha and beta repertoires were sequenced longitudinally. Two healthy male donors made up the cohort, one aged 18 to 30 years and the other aged 30 to 40 years. Blood was collected at multiple timepoints before and after primary and secondary immunization, and bulk PBMC replicates and cell subsets were isolated. On the study overall, not on this receptor specifically: FACS-sorted repertoires could contain abundant contaminating clonotypes from the bulk population, so computational filtering was required. A small share of clonotypes occurred in both CD4 and CD8 compartments, likely arising from convergent recombination. Most clones expanded after primary vaccination were re-detected after the booster (almost 98% of CD4 and 80% to 90% of CD8), suggesting broad memory maintenance. Because the study included only a couple of donors, the extent to which the findings can be generalized is limited. The secondary T-cell response was weaker than the primary response but faster, peaking on day 5 instead of day 15.

CDR1 SEHNR and CDR2 FQNEAQ are derived from the germline V gene (reference sequence). The CDR3 contains 16 residues, cysteine and phenylalanine counted. The CDR3 DNA has 48 bases and is translated from base 1. V ends up 1 base short and J 5 bases short, with an unmatched junction base count of 10. This clonotype was counted many times. Its antigen remains unidentified. Within one base of it there is no much larger clone, and no base qualities were kept. Per the publication, the treatment or condition label means: live attenuated yellow fever vaccine strain. PBMCs were isolated from peripheral blood using a standard Ficoll-Paque protocol. CD4 and CD8 T-cell fractions were isolated with Dynabeads CD4 and CD8 positive selection kits. TriZol was used to extract RNA from bulk PBMCs, CD4 and CD8 fractions, and dextramer-positive and dextramer-negative fractions. TCR cDNA was made using 5'RACE template switching, a step that added a universal primer site and unique molecular identifiers. Priming of cDNA synthesis was performed from both the TCR alpha and TCR beta constant segments. Library amplification used two PCR steps, and the second PCR step added sample barcodes and sequencing adapters. Sequencing of libraries was done on Illumina HiSeq 2500 (2x100 bp) or NovaSeq (2x150 bp). The authors' pipeline ran thus. MIGEC handled demultiplexing of reads and collapsing into UMI consensus sequences, while MiXCR performed V(D)J alignment. Using edgeR on replicate PBMC samples, clonotypes were called vaccine-responding if FDR was below 0.01 and the log2 fold change was above 5 up to day 15. CD4 or CD8 identity was assigned to each bulk clonotype according to whether the clonotype was present at higher abundance in the sequenced CD4 repertoire or the sequenced CD8 repertoire. Through fastp at Q25 and MiXCR, TCRdb rebuilt clones from the public reads, retaining in-frame beta chains. Every distinct CDR3 protein forms one entry, paired with its most common genes and DNA. The V and J calls and clone size are TCRdb's, not the authors'. The sample table contains about 30,000 distinct CDR3 sequences; only one count was recorded for 3.5% to 5% of them. The top ten hold 40% to 55% of the sample.

The receptor's source is a man aged 25 to 40 who received the YFV17D yellow fever vaccine. The chain was built from TRBV7-9 and TRBJ1-1, and 7 junction bases match TRBD1. The source material was CD8+ T cells sorted from PBMCs, sampled 5 days after the yellow fever booster vaccination. Here the CDR3 is given as CASSLGFGDRGTEAFF. The nucleotides read TGTGCCAGCAGCTTAGGGTTCGGGGACAGAGGTACTGAAGCTTTCTTT.